The 5 T cell receptor beta chains below come from one sample, sequenced in a study of post-analysis software for immune sequencing data. Findings and caveats of the study: With TRBV5-6, TRBV5-1 and TRBV20-1 included, about five TRBV segments were more frequent in patients than in controls.

Tagging with unique molecular identifiers was a feature of the TCR beta cDNA libraries. MiXCR, run by TCRdb on the PCR reads, gives a single entry per CDR3 protein. Of about 770,000 distinct CDR3 sequences listed, about 45% are singletons. The antigens of these receptors remain unknown. Input material: blood. These receptor sequences come from a girl aged 5-17 years with multiple sclerosis.

This chain links TRBV5-1 with TRBJ2-3, with 9 bases identical to TRBD2. V was pared by 0 bases and J by 4 bases, with 3 bases of the junction left unmatched. The germline V gene encodes CDR1 SGHRS and CDR2 YFSETQ. The CDR3 totals 15 residues. The CDR3 loop is CASSLASGKADTQYF. In nucleotides, the CDR3 is TGCGCCAGCAGCTTGGCTAGCGGGAAGGCAGATACGCAGTATTTT.

V gene TRBV20-1 combines with J gene TRBJ2-1; D is undetermined. The V end lost 0 bases, the J end lost 0 bases, and 6 bases lay between the germline ends. The CDR3 is made up of 14 amino acids. Per the germline V gene, CDR1 is DFQATT and CDR2 is SNEGSKA (reference sequence). For the CDR3, the DNA is TGCAGTGCTAGAGACCATAGCTCCTACAATGAGCAGTTCTTC. Its protein product is CSARDHSSYNEQFF.

In its sample, this clonotype was seen a few times. The chain employs TRBV7-2 and TRBJ2-5, with 13 bases that match TRBD2. The CDR3 consists of 16 residues. V dropped 7 bases and J dropped 3; count of bases not matched to a gene: 8. The germline V gene has CDR1 SGHTA and CDR2 FQGNSA. This CDR3 is CASKMGLAGYEETQYF. In DNA form, the CDR3 reads TGTGCCAGCAAAATGGGACTAGCGGGGTACGAAGAGACCCAGTACTTC.

This clonotype has only a few counts. J is TRBJ2-7 and V is TRBV9, with TRBD2 matching 7 bases. Per the germline V gene, CDR1 is SGDLS and CDR2 is YYNGEE. J was trimmed by 3 bases and V by 3 bases; bases with no gene match: 9. This CDR3 is built from 15 residues. The CDR3 sequence: CASSEEGTTHYEQYF. The CDR3 bases are TGTGCCAGCAGCGAGGAGGGGACTACTCACTACGAGCAGTACTTC.

The CDR3 DNA reads as TGTGCCAGCAGTATAAAAGCGGGAGGGCCATCAGATACGCAGTATTTT. It encodes CASSIKAGGPSDTQYF. This chain joins TRBV6-1 and TRBJ2-3; 10 nucleotides match TRBD2. This CDR3 spans 16 amino acids. The V gene end was trimmed by 5 bases and the J gene end by 4 bases; junction bases not matched to a gene: 9. Looked up from germline, CDR1 is MNHNS and CDR2 is SASEGT.